This T cell receptor beta chain appears in the sequencing data of a study of blood T cell repertoires in COVID-19. Clones were sequenced by immunoSEQ multiplex PCR, and TCRdb holds only the in-frame ones, with some missing. The sample shows roughly 280,000 clones, around 84% of them seen only once. This clonotype was sampled from a man between 60 and 75 years old with acute or convalescent COVID-19. The sample comprised peripheral blood.

Here the CDR3 reads CASRVQEPRWNTEAFF. CDR3 coding DNA: TGTGCCAGCAGGGTTCAGGAACCTCGATGGAACACTGAAGCTTTCTTT. The J gene is TRBJ1-1, the V gene TRBV9; D not resolved. Germline V gene lookup returns CDR1 SGDLS and CDR2 YYNGEE. This CDR3 has 16 amino acids. With 5 bases removed from V and 1 base from J, the gap between germline ends came to 18 bases.